This T cell receptor beta chain was obtained from a study of T cell changes during pregnancy in multiple sclerosis. The V and J ends lost 4 bases and 8 bases, in that order; junction bases with no gene match: 3. The CDR3 totals 14 residues. In germline, CDR1 is SGHVS, CDR2 FQNEAQ. The repertoire was sequenced with immunoSEQ multiplex PCR; TCRdb's copy has only in-frame clones and lacks some. The sample has some 80,000 clones; more than 90% are singletons. The table lists this clone with a count of one. This chain joins TRBV7-8 and TRBJ2-1; TRBD2 matches at 12 bases. Sequenced material: peripheral blood, taken in the second trimester of pregnancy. This clonotype was obtained from a female donor with multiple sclerosis, enrolled in a pregnancy study. In DNA, the CDR3 is TGTGCCAGCAGCTGGGGACTAGCGGGCGATGAGCAGTTCTTC. Protein: CASSWGLAGDEQFF.